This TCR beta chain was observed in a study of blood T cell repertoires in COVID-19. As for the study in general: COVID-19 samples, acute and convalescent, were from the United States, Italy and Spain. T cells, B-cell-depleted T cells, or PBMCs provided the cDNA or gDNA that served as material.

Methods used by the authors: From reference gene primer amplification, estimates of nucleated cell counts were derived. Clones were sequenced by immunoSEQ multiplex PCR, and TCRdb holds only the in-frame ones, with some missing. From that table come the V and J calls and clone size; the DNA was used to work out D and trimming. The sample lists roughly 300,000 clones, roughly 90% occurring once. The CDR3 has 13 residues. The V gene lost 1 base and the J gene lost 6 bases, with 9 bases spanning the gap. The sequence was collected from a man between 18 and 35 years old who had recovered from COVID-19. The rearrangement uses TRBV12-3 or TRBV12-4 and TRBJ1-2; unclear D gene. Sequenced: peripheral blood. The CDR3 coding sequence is TGTGCCAGCAGTTTAGGCACACCCGATGGCTACACCTTC. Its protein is CASSLGTPDGYTF.